The 23 T cell receptor beta chains below all came from one sample that was sequenced in a study of cytomegalovirus exposure and HLA in healthy donors. It was with 60 Vbeta and 13 Jbeta primers that the PCR ran. Using immunoSEQ multiplex PCR, the repertoire was profiled, and TCRdb retains in-frame clones only, with some absent. Of some 170,000 clones in the sample, roughly 77% were seen once. Material for sequencing was PBMCs. All receptors come from a man between 18 and 35 years old in good health and CMV-seropositive.

The chain carries TRBV7-9 and TRBJ1-3; tentative D call: TRBD1 (5 bases). There are 15 residues in the CDR3. The V and J ends lost 5 bases and 5 bases respectively, with 16 bases between them. Per the germline V gene, CDR1 is SEHNR and CDR2 is FQNEAQ (reference sequence). DNA of the CDR3: TGTGCCAGCAGCCCCCCGGAGGGACTGAGAAACACCATATATTTT. It specifies CASSPPEGLRNTIYF.

The chain uses TRBV7-6 and TRBJ1-6; D unresolved. Trimming shortened V by 5 bases and J by 8 bases, and 10 bases separated the two germline ends. Germline V gene data show CDR1 as SGHVS and CDR2 as FNYEAQ. The CDR3 is 13 residues long. CDR3 sequence reads: CASSSRQDSPLHF. The CDR3 coding sequence is TGTGCCAGCAGCAGCAGACAAGATTCACCCCTCCACTTT.

This chain links TRBV19 with TRBJ2-1; the match to TRBD1 covers 10 bases. Germline CDR1 is LNHDA and CDR2 is SQIVND (reference sequence). The V and J ends lost 2 bases and 9 bases, in that order; junction bases with no gene match: 7. CDR3 length equals 15 residues. The CDR3 region is CASSIKGTGVPEQFF. CDR3 coding DNA: TGTGCCAGTAGTATAAAAGGGACAGGGGTTCCTGAGCAGTTCTTC.

The rearrangement uses TRBV4-1 and TRBJ2-3, with 9 bases that match TRBD2. Per germline, CDR1 MGHRA and CDR2 YSYEKL. Trimming removed 0 bases from V and 4 bases from J; junction bases left unmatched: 5. The CDR3 covers 16 residues. The CDR3: CASSQDLASGADTQYF. The CDR3 DNA reads TGCGCCAGCAGCCAAGATCTGGCTAGCGGGGCAGATACGCAGTATTTT.

The CDR3 region has the DNA TGTGCCAGCAGGGATTCTATATCGAGTAGCAAAAGCTCCTACAATGAGCAGTTCTTC. Translation gives CASRDSISSSKSSYNEQFF. V usage is TRBV11-2 and J usage is TRBJ2-1; D ambiguous. The CDR3 extends over 19 amino acids. Germline V CDR1 and CDR2: SGHAT, FQNNGV. V was pared by 6 bases and J by 0 bases, with 24 bases between.

The rearrangement joins TRBV18 to TRBJ2-2, with D unresolved. The CDR3 loop spans 15 amino acids. V shed 2 bases and J shed 1 base, with 8 bases lying between them. Germline V gene data show CDR1 as KGHSH and CDR2 as LQKENI. In nucleotides, the CDR3 is TGTGCCAGCTCACCAAGTAACGGGAACACCGGGGAGCTGTTTTTT. This sequence encodes CASSPSNGNTGELFF.

In regard to this clone: Mismatch with germline at one junction end may stem from a read error. V is TRBV5-4 and J is TRBJ2-5; TRBD2 might be the D (6 bases). The CDR3 is 14 residues long. Germline-derived CDR1 and CDR2 are SGHNT and YYREEE (reference sequence). The chain's CDR3 is CASGLEGLQETQYF. Written as DNA, the CDR3 is TGTGCCAGCGGCTTGGAGGGACTCCAAGAGACCCAGTACTTC.

This chain links TRBV5-4 with TRBJ2-5, with TRBD2 identical over 13 bases. The germline CDR1 and CDR2 sequences are SGHNT and YYREEE (reference sequence). The J segment lost 4 bases and the V segment lost 4 bases, leaving 7 bases of the junction unmatched. This CDR3 comprises 16 residues. CDR3 sequence reads: CASSRPGTSGVETQYF. The CDR3 bases are TGTGCCAGCAGCCGTCCCGGGACTAGCGGGGTAGAGACCCAGTACTTC.

The V and J genes are TRBV5-1 and TRBJ2-3; D is possibly TRBD2 (5 bases). The ends were cut back, 1 base at V and 2 bases at J, with 11 bases in the middle. CDR1 and CDR2 (germline): SGHRS, YFSETQ. The CDR3 loop spans 15 amino acids. CDR3 residues: CASSLSSVYTDTQYF. The CDR3 DNA reads TGCGCCAGCAGCTTGAGTAGCGTGTACACAGATACGCAGTATTTT.

The chain links TRBV28 to TRBJ2-1, with TRBD2 identical over 13 bases. This CDR3 has 14 amino acids. The germline gives CDR1 MDHEN, CDR2 SYDVKM. With V trimmed by 5 bases and J by 8 bases, 3 bases remained unmatched. The CDR3: CASSRTSGRYEQFF. The CDR3 bases are TGTGCCAGCAGTCGGACTAGCGGGAGATATGAGCAGTTCTTC.

This clone has only a few counts. Here the CDR3 DNA reads TGCGCCAGCAGCCTGATGAATCCAGGGGCCACTGAAGCTTTCTTT. This sequence encodes CASSLMNPGATEAFF. This chain joins TRBV5-1 and TRBJ1-1, with D perhaps matching TRBD1 (6 bases). Germline-derived CDR1 and CDR2 are SGHRS and YFSETQ. The CDR3 is 15 residues long. Trimming left V 4 bases short and J 4 bases short, with 17 bases between.

The V gene is TRBV11-2, the J gene TRBJ1-2; D uncertain. The CDR3 runs to 12 residues. The ends were cut back, 5 bases at V and 4 bases at J, with 8 bases in the middle. Germline CDR1 is SGHAT and CDR2 is FQNNGV. CDR3 DNA sequence: TGTGCCAGCAGCCTCACGAGCTATGGCTACACCTTC. As protein: CASSLTSYGYTF.

The rearrangement links TRBV10-2 to TRBJ1-1, with a tentative D call TRBD1 (5 bases). Per germline, CDR1 WSHSY and CDR2 SAAADI. Trimming took off 2 bases at V and 1 base at J, with 14 bases between the two ends. The CDR3 contains 16 residues. CDR3: CASSERGLSGNTEAFF. The CDR3 DNA is TGCGCCAGCAGTGAGAGGGGTCTCTCGGGGAACACTGAAGCTTTCTTT.

The rearrangement joins TRBV4-2 to TRBJ1-4, with 9 bases matching TRBD1. The CDR3 has 15 amino acids. The junction had 3 bases not matched to a gene; V was cut back by 2 bases and J by 5 bases. Germline V gene lookup returns CDR1 LGHNA and CDR2 YNFKEQ. The CDR3 DNA is TGTGCCAGCAGCCAATGGGACAGGGAAAATGAAAAACTGTTTTTT. Translated: CASSQWDRENEKLFF.

There are a few counts of this clone. V gene TRBV6-1 combines with J gene TRBJ1-3; D is ambiguous. The CDR3 loop spans 14 amino acids. CDR1 MNHNS and CDR2 SASEGT come from the germline V gene. The V and J ends lost 4 bases and 4 bases respectively, with 11 bases between them. Here the CDR3 DNA reads TGTGCCAGCAGTGTCGGGGTATCAGGAAACACCATATATTTT. It yields the protein CASSVGVSGNTIYF.

The chain links TRBV5-4 to TRBJ1-2; 11 bases agree with TRBD1. Germline CDR1 is SGHNT and CDR2 is YYREEE (reference sequence). V dropped 4 bases and J dropped 4; count of bases not matched to a gene: 12. CDR3 length equals 17 residues. CDR3 sequence reads: CASSLEGDRGISYGYTF. The DNA for the CDR3 is TGTGCCAGCAGCCTGGAAGGGGACAGGGGGATCTCCTATGGCTACACCTTC.

The V gene is TRBV5-4, the J gene TRBJ2-1, with D perhaps matching TRBD2 (5 bases). Germline-derived CDR1 and CDR2 are SGHNT and YYREEE (reference sequence). There are 13 residues in the CDR3. V was cut by 0 bases and J by 10 bases, with 11 bases left in between. CDR3 sequence reads: CASSLVSGGEQFF. DNA of the CDR3: TGTGCCAGCAGCTTGGTGTCGGGCGGGGAGCAGTTCTTC.

The CDR3 coding sequence is TGTGCCAGCTCACCTGGACGACAGGGGGATCACTATGGCTACACCTTC. This gives the protein CASSPGRQGDHYGYTF. This sequence joins TRBV18 and TRBJ1-2; 9 bases align to TRBD1. V lost 3 bases to trimming and J lost 3 bases; unmatched junction nucleotides: 8. This CDR3 region has 16 residues. Germline V gene sequence: CDR1 KGHSH, CDR2 LQKENI.

The chain has TRBV28 and TRBJ1-1, with D possibly TRBD1 on 5 matching bases. CDR3 length: 15 residues. The germline V gene has CDR1 MDHEN and CDR2 SYDVKM. The V gene lost 5 bases and the J gene lost 5 bases, with 18 bases spanning the gap. CDR3 DNA sequence: TGTGCCAGCAGTCCAAGCCCCCAGGGTCGGACTGAAGCTTTCTTT. Amino acid sequence: CASSPSPQGRTEAFF.

This clone came up a few times. V gene TRBV6-4 combines with J gene TRBJ2-1; D is possibly TRBD2 (5 bases). The V and J ends lost 0 bases and 3 bases respectively, with 9 bases between them. The CDR3 consists of 15 residues. Germline V gene data show CDR1 as MRHNA and CDR2 as SNTAGT. Here the CDR3 reads CASSDSETNYNEQFF. The CDR3 region has the DNA TGTGCCAGCAGTGACTCGGAGACTAACTACAATGAGCAGTTCTTC.

The rearrangement uses TRBV28 and TRBJ1-2; D ambiguous. This CDR3 comprises 14 residues. Germline lookup yields CDR1 MDHEN and CDR2 SYDVKM. Trimming stripped 6 bases from V and 0 bases from J, with 11 bases between. CDR3 coding DNA: TGTGCCAGCAGCCTCGGGGTTACTAACTATGGCTACACCTTC. Translated: CASSLGVTNYGYTF.

The chain has TRBV7-9 and TRBJ2-1; D gene unclear. The germline V gene has CDR1 SEHNR and CDR2 FQNEAQ (reference sequence). This CDR3 region has 11 residues. Trimming took off 6 bases at V and 10 bases at J, with 10 bases between the two ends. This CDR3 reads CASSLPREQFF. CDR3 coding DNA: TGTGCCAGCAGTCTCCCCAGGGAGCAGTTCTTC.

The genes are TRBV5-5 and TRBJ1-1; no definite D call. Germline loops: CDR1 SGHKS, CDR2 YYEKEE (reference sequence). The CDR3 runs to 13 residues. V was shortened by 3 bases and J by 4 bases, with 10 bases between the two germline ends. This CDR3 is CASSSKLGTEAFF. CDR3 DNA: TGTGCCAGCAGCTCTAAACTAGGCACTGAAGCTTTCTTT. The full variable domain, with the rest looked up from reference TRBV5-5 and TRBJ1-1, is DAGVTQSPTHLIKTRGQQVTLRCSPISGHKSVSWYQQVLGQGPQFIFQYYEKEERGRGNFPDRFSARQFPNYSSELNVNALLLGDSALYLCASSSKLGTEAFFGQGTRLTVV.